Judged by abundance, the clone carrying this T cell receptor (beta chain) is large. Antigen: not known. Each library started from 15 ng of total RNA using the QIAseq Immune Repertoire TCR panel. TCRdb itself ran the reads through MiXCR, one entry per CDR3 protein. The repertoire consists of around 110 distinct CDR3 sequences, with over 9.5% occurring once and the leading ten covering more than 60%. The V and J ends lost 3 bases and 7 bases respectively, with 15 bases between them. Germline V gene sequence: CDR1 SGHTA, CDR2 FQGNSA. This CDR3 is built from 15 residues. This sample was taken from a study of circulating CD8 cells and anti-PD-1 response in melanoma. Study-wide results and caveats: PD-1 and DPOS subsets showed similar, higher clonality than DNEG.

Live CD3+CD8+TCRalphabeta+ cells were sorted into four subsets by PD-1 and/or TIGIT. The material was CD8+ T cells from PBMCs, obtained at baseline or after one month of anti-PD-1 therapy (not recorded which). The gene calls are TRBV7-2 and TRBJ1-4; tentatively, D is TRBD1 (6 bases). The source of this sequence is a human donor with melanoma. CDR3 loop: CASSFGSGTIEKLFF. CDR3 DNA: TGTGCCAGCAGCTTTGGTTCCGGGACAATTGAAAAACTGTTTTTT.